The 12 T cell receptor beta chains given below trace back to one sample, sequenced in a study of T cells in localized non-small cell lung cancer. The assay was immunoSEQ multiplex PCR, and TCRdb's table has in-frame clones only and misses some. The sample yields a few thousand clones, about 25% seen once. The source material was lung tumor tissue, sampled before any cancer treatment. Receptors were obtained from a man between 40 and 75 years old with stage II lung adenocarcinoma.

J is TRBJ2-7 and V is TRBV14, with a tentative D call TRBD1 (5 bases). Per the germline V gene, CDR1 is SGHDN and CDR2 is FVKESK. The CDR3 totals 14 residues. V lost 6 bases and J 5 bases, leaving 17 bases between the germline ends. The CDR3 DNA follows: TGTGCCAGCAGTCTGCAGGGTAACAGTAACGAGCAGTACTTC. Translated, it gives CASSLQGNSNEQYF.

The chain uses TRBV19 and TRBJ1-6; TRBD1 agrees at 9 bases. The CDR3 loop spans 17 amino acids. J gave up 10 bases and V 5 bases, and 15 bases lay outside the gene matches. Germline values: CDR1 LNHDA, CDR2 SQIVND (reference sequence). The CDR3 spells CASSPQLPGTGQSPLHF. The CDR3 bases are TGTGCCAGTAGTCCACAACTCCCCGGGACAGGGCAATCACCCCTCCACTTT.

The V call is TRBV11-3, the J call TRBJ2-2; either TRBD1 or TRBD2 may fit D (5 bases each). The CDR3 has 15 amino acids. Deletions cut 3 bases from V and 5 bases from J, with 13 bases between. Germline V CDR1 and CDR2: SGHNT, YENEEA. The CDR3 region has the DNA TGTGCCAGCAGCTTCGGGACGTCCTTGACCGGGGAGCTGTTTTTT. Translating it yields CASSFGTSLTGELFF. The full variable domain, with the rest looked up from reference TRBV11-3 and TRBJ2-2, is EAGVVQSPRYKIIEKKQPVAFWCNPISGHNTLYWYLQNLGQGPELLIRYENEEAVDDSQLPKDRFSAERLKGVDSTLKIQPAELGDSAVYLCASSFGTSLTGELFFGEGSRLTVL.

The chain is built from TRBV6-8 and TRBJ2-7; 9 bases map to TRBD1. J gave up 4 bases and V 4 bases, and 2 bases lay outside the gene matches. The germline gives CDR1 MNHGY, CDR2 SAAAGT. The CDR3 has 13 amino acids. The CDR3 DNA reads as TGTGCCAGCAGTTGGACAGGGGAGTACGAGCAGTACTTC. The encoded protein is CASSWTGEYEQYF.

The V call is TRBV18, the J call TRBJ2-3, with D possibly matching TRBD2 (6 bases). Trimming stripped 5 bases from V and 1 base from J, with 10 bases between. The CDR3 sequence is 14 residues long. Germline V gene lookup returns CDR1 KGHSH and CDR2 LQKENI. The CDR3 sequence is CASSGGIGTDTQYF. The CDR3 DNA sequence: TGTGCCAGCTCAGGCGGGATAGGCACAGATACGCAGTATTTT.

This sequence joins TRBV30 and TRBJ1-2; TRBD1 matches 8 bases. Trimming at V came to 8 bases and at J to 4 bases, leaving 12 bases not matched to a gene. This CDR3 region has 14 residues. The V gene's germline CDR1 is GTSNPN and CDR2 SVGIG (reference sequence). The CDR3 is CATGGRGLTYGYTF. For the CDR3, the DNA is TGTGCCACGGGAGGCAGGGGGCTGACCTATGGCTACACCTTC.

This clone was counted a few times. The rearrangement uses TRBV29-1 and TRBJ1-2; D perhaps matches TRBD1 (6 bases). Germline lookup yields CDR1 SQVTM and CDR2 ANQGSEA. The CDR3 sequence is 16 residues long. V shed 2 bases and J shed 5 bases, with 21 bases lying between them. The CDR3 loop is CSVESARGHELYGYTF. In DNA form, the CDR3 reads TGCAGCGTTGAAAGTGCCAGGGGCCACGAGTTATATGGCTACACCTTC.

This rearrangement joins TRBV11-3 to TRBJ1-5, with no clear D. CDR1 is SGHNT and CDR2 is YENEEA in the germline V gene. The CDR3 loop spans 15 amino acids. Trimming pared 3 bases from V and 1 base from J, leaving 10 bases between. The CDR3 DNA reads TGTGCCAGCAGCTTTGCGTCCTCCAGCAATCAGCCCCAGCATTTT. Protein sequence: CASSFASSSNQPQHF. Complete variable domain (other parts from reference TRBV11-3 and TRBJ1-5): EAGVVQSPRYKIIEKKQPVAFWCNPISGHNTLYWYLQNLGQGPELLIRYENEEAVDDSQLPKDRFSAERLKGVDSTLKIQPAELGDSAVYLCASSFASSSNQPQHFGDGTRLSIL.

The chain combines TRBV29-1 with TRBJ2-2, with D perhaps matching TRBD1 (5 bases). V was cut by 4 bases and J by 1 base, with 10 bases left in between. CDR3 length equals 14 residues. The germline CDR1 and CDR2 sequences are SQVTM and ANQGSEA. The CDR3 nucleotides are TGCAGCGTTGTAGGGGTTAGGAACACCGGGGAGCTGTTTTTT. It translates to CSVVGVRNTGELFF.

This chain uses TRBV19 with TRBJ2-5, with D hard to call. The CDR3 runs 12 residues. V lost 5 bases and J lost 0, with 4 bases in between. Per the germline V gene, CDR1 is LNHDA and CDR2 is SQIVND (reference sequence). CDR3 sequence: CASSGYQETQYF. As DNA, the CDR3 is TGTGCCAGTAGTGGGTACCAAGAGACCCAGTACTTC.

This clone is labeled as medium-sized. The genes are TRBV11-3 and TRBJ1-1; D is possibly TRBD1 (6 bases). CDR1 and CDR2 from the germline V gene are SGHNT and YENEEA. The CDR3 contains 14 residues. V was cut by 1 base and J by 1 base, with 7 bases left in between. CDR3 sequence reads: CASSLVQGNTEAFF. Written as DNA, the CDR3 is TGTGCCAGCAGCTTAGTACAGGGGAACACTGAAGCTTTCTTT.

CDR3 DNA sequence: TGTGCCAGCTCACCGATTTCGGCGGGAGGAAGTAATGAGCAGTTCTTC. Encoded protein: CASSPISAGGSNEQFF. This sequence joins TRBV18 and TRBJ2-1; 8 positions agree with TRBD2. The germline gives CDR1 KGHSH, CDR2 LQKENI. The trim removed 3 bases at V and 7 bases at J, leaving 11 bases unmatched. This CDR3 is 16 amino acids long.